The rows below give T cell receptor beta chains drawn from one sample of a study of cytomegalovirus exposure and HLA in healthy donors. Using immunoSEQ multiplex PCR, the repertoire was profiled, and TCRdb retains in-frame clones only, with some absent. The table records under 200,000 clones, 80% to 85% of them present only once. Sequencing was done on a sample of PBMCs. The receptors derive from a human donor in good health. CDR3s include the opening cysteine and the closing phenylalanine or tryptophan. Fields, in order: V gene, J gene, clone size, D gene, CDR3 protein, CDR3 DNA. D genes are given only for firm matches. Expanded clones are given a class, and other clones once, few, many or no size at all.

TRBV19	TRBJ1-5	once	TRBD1	CASSIVGTGTFNQPQHF	TGTGCCAGTAGTATAGTGGGGACAGGGACTTTCAATCAGCCCCAGCATTTT
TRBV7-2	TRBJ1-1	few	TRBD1	CASSPDRGVTEAFF	TGTGCCAGCAGCCCGGACAGGGGAGTAACTGAAGCTTTCTTT
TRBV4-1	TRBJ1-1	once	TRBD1	CASSSLDRGPEAFF	TGCGCCAGCAGCTCCTTGGACAGGGGTCCTGAAGCTTTCTTT
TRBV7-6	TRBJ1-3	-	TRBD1	CASRQGQGQGNTIYF	TGTGCCAGCAGACAGGGACAGGGCCAGGGAAACACCATATATTTT
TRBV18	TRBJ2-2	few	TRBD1	CASSPQTGTGGRFTGELFF	TGTGCCAGCTCACCGCAAACCGGGACAGGGGGCAGATTCACCGGGGAGCTGTTTTTT
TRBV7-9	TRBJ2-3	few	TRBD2	CASSFFPGGADTQYF	TGTGCCAGCAGCTTTTTCCCCGGGGGGGCAGATACGCAGTATTTT
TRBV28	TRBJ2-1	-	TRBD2	CASSLSLAGGWAYNEQFF	TGTGCCAGCAGTTTATCGTTAGCGGGGGGGTGGGCCTACAATGAGCAGTTCTTC
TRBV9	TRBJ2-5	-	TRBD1	CASSVTNTGTGRGETQYF	TGTGCCAGCAGCGTAACAAATACCGGGACAGGGAGGGGAGAGACCCAGTACTTC
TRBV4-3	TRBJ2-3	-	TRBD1	CASSQYSRTGDADTQYF	TGCGCCAGCAGCCAATATAGTAGGACAGGGGACGCAGATACGCAGTATTTT
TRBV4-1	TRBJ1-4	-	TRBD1	CASSKTGQGEEKLFF	TGCGCCAGCAGCAAAACTGGACAGGGAGAGGAAAAACTGTTTTTT